This T cell receptor (beta chain) was sequenced during a study of cytotoxic CD8 clonotypes in ibrutinib-treated CLL. Study in general: Included were 11 to 12 relapsed/refractory and over 14 treatment-naive patients, of whom 17 were IGHV unmutated. The study recorded mean values of approximately 260,000 productive templates and tens of thousands of productive rearrangements per sample.

The table came from immunoSEQ multiplex PCR; TCRdb's copy has only in-frame clones and leaves some out. The table shows 110,000 to 150,000 clones, with around three quarters occurring only once. Concerning this clone itself: Its antigen is unknown.

Study results and limitations: Baseline levels were approached again at progression, after clonality had risen at ibrutinib response.

Genomic DNA for TCR beta libraries, around 2 micrograms, came from cryopreserved PBMCs. V shed 1 base and J shed 1 base, with 7 bases lying between them. The germline V gene encodes CDR1 LNHDA and CDR2 SQIVND (reference sequence). The CDR3 is 15 residues long. The clonotype comes from a human donor with chronic lymphocytic leukemia. This rearrangement joins TRBV19 to TRBJ2-2; D tentatively reads TRBD1 or TRBD2 (5 bases each). The sample was PBMCs, taken after 12 months of ibrutinib treatment. In nucleotides, the CDR3 is TGTGCCAGTAGTATAGGGGACCGGAACACCGGGGAGCTGTTTTTT. The encoded protein is CASSIGDRNTGELFF.